One and the same sample provided the 17 T cell receptor beta chains below, sequenced in a study of shared clonotypes between healthy human individuals. Measured with immunoSEQ multiplex PCR; TCRdb has only the in-frame clones, and not every one. The data show over 700,000 clones, 55% to 80% seen once. Sequenced material: memory CD4+ T cells sorted from blood. The subset was: CD45RA-negative fraction. All receptors come from a woman between 25 and 40 years old in good health.

This clone was observed at least ten times. The chain joins TRBV7-6 to TRBJ1-1; 12 bases match TRBD1. CDR3 size: 15 residues. With V trimmed by 5 bases and J by 6 bases, 7 bases remained unmatched. The germline V gene has CDR1 SGHVS and CDR2 FNYEAQ. CDR3 residues: CASSRTGTGGSEAFF. CDR3 bases: TGTGCCAGCAGCAGAACCGGGACAGGGGGCTCTGAAGCTTTCTTT.

The sample holds one count of this clone. V gene TRBV6-6 combines with J gene TRBJ2-2; D ambiguous. The CDR3 contains 16 residues. The V end lost 5 bases, the J end lost 4 bases, and 17 bases lay between the germline ends. In germline, CDR1 is MNHNY, CDR2 SVGAGI (reference sequence). The CDR3 DNA sequence: TGTGCCAGCAGTCCCGAGCCCTCTAGTTCCACCGGGGAGCTGTTTTTT. Translating it yields CASSPEPSSSTGELFF.

The chain has TRBV4-1 and TRBJ1-2, with TRBD1 identical over 11 bases. V was pared by 0 bases and J by 8 bases, with 8 bases of the junction left unmatched. CDR3 size: 16 residues. CDR1 and CDR2 from the germline V gene are MGHRA and YSYEKL. The CDR3 DNA follows: TGCGCCAGCAGCCAAGAGCGGGACAGGGGGGTAAGGGGCTACACCTTC. This sequence encodes CASSQERDRGVRGYTF.

The chain combines TRBV6-4 with TRBJ2-2, with D possibly being TRBD2 (6 bases). V was clipped by 3 bases and J by 7 bases, with 12 bases between them. In germline, CDR1 is MRHNA, CDR2 SNTAGT. The CDR3 contains 14 residues. The CDR3 DNA follows: TGTGCCAGCAGTGATTACGAGGGACTCGGGGAGCTGTTTTTT. Protein: CASSDYEGLGELFF.

This clone has only a few counts. CDR3 region: CASSGRLSNLYYEQYF. The DNA for the CDR3 is TGTGCCAGCAGCGGGCGTCTGAGCAATCTCTACTACGAGCAGTACTTC. The V and J genes are TRBV7-2 and TRBJ2-7; D is ambiguous. The CDR3 is made up of 16 amino acids. In germline, CDR1 is SGHTA, CDR2 FQGNSA. V was pared by 5 bases and J by 3 bases, with 20 bases between.

This rearrangement joins TRBV19 to TRBJ2-3; 8 nucleotides match TRBD2. V lost 4 bases, J lost 0 bases, and 0 bases stayed unmatched. The V gene's germline CDR1 is LNHDA and CDR2 SQIVND (reference sequence). The CDR3 consists of 14 residues. The CDR3 nucleotides read TGTGCCAGTAGTAGACTAGCGAGCACAGATACGCAGTATTTT. Its translation: CASSRLASTDTQYF.

This clone was detected a few times. Distinct nucleotide sequences in the sample also encode this CDR3. The CDR3, as DNA: TGTGCCAGCAGCTTCCAAAGAGACTCCTACGAGCAGTACTTC. Translating it yields CASSFQRDSYEQYF. The chain couples TRBV11-1 to TRBJ2-7; D is undetermined. The CDR3 extends over 14 amino acids. V was cut by 3 bases and J by 0 bases, with 9 bases left in between. Germline loops: CDR1 SGHAT, CDR2 FQDESV (reference sequence).

V gene TRBV10-3 combines with J gene TRBJ1-2, with D uncertain. V was trimmed by 3 bases and J by 6 bases, leaving 8 bases between them. CDR3 length: 12 amino acids. CDR1 ENHRY and CDR2 SYGVKD come from the germline V gene. The CDR3 loop is CAISDISDGYTF. The DNA of the CDR3 is TGTGCCATCAGTGACATAAGCGATGGCTACACCTTC.

This clone appeared once. The chain combines TRBV7-9 with TRBJ2-5; TRBD2 aligns across 11 bases. CDR3 size: 13 residues. CDR1 SEHNR and CDR2 FQNEAQ come from the germline V gene (reference sequence). The V segment lost 6 bases and the J segment 5 bases; nucleotides outside the gene matches: 2. CDR3 coding DNA: TGTGCCAGCAGGGGACTAGCGGTGGAGACCCAGTACTTC. This sequence encodes CASRGLAVETQYF.

This clone was detected many times. The genes are TRBV2 and TRBJ2-2, with TRBD1 matching over 7 bases. The junction had 6 bases not matched to a gene; V was cut back by 7 bases and J by 1 base. This CDR3 contains 15 residues. Germline CDR1 and CDR2: SNHLY and FYNNEI. The CDR3 spells CASTLRTGNTGELFF. The CDR3 DNA follows: TGTGCCAGCACCTTGAGGACAGGGAACACCGGGGAGCTGTTTTTT.

The chain is built from TRBV4-1 and TRBJ2-3, with D perhaps matching TRBD1 (6 bases). CDR1 MGHRA and CDR2 YSYEKL come from the germline V gene. The CDR3 has 15 amino acids. The ends were cut back, 2 bases at V and 1 base at J, with 10 bases in the middle. CDR3 residues: CASSQKGVGTDTQYF. The CDR3 coding sequence is TGCGCCAGCAGCCAAAAGGGGGTAGGCACAGATACGCAGTATTTT.

The chain is built from TRBV5-1 and TRBJ2-7; tentatively, D is TRBD2 (5 bases). V lost 3 bases, J lost 7 bases, and 14 bases lay in between. The CDR3 has 13 residues. CDR1 SGHRS and CDR2 YFSETQ come from the germline V gene. CDR3 coding DNA: TGCGCCAGCAGCTCTATCGGACTTACAGAGCAGTACTTC. This encodes CASSSIGLTEQYF.

The rearrangement uses TRBV6-1 and TRBJ1-5; D is ambiguous. V lost 5 bases, J lost 0 bases, and 8 bases lay in between. The CDR3 contains 14 residues. Germline loops: CDR1 MNHNS, CDR2 SASEGT. CDR3 in DNA: TGTGCCAGCAGTATAGAATATAGCAATCAGCCCCAGCATTTT. It translates to CASSIEYSNQPQHF.

This chain uses TRBV28 with TRBJ2-7, with D tentatively TRBD2 (6 bases). The germline gives CDR1 MDHEN, CDR2 SYDVKM. V lost 5 bases and J lost 2, with 13 bases in between. The length of the CDR3 is 14 residues. In DNA form, the CDR3 reads TGTGCCAGCAGTCTGGAGGGGAGACCCTACGAGCAGTACTTC. This translates into CASSLEGRPYEQYF.

The count of this clone is one. The chain uses TRBV18 and TRBJ1-5, with 8 positions matching TRBD1. CDR3 length equals 15 residues. With V trimmed by 6 bases and J by 3 bases, 7 bases remained unmatched. Germline-derived CDR1 and CDR2 are KGHSH and LQKENI. DNA for the CDR3: TGTGCCAGCTCCCGGGGGACAGGCGACAATCAGCCCCAGCATTTT. Translation gives CASSRGTGDNQPQHF.

The rearrangement joins TRBV6-6 to TRBJ2-7; 7 nucleotides match TRBD1. The CDR3 extends over 15 amino acids. V lost 6 bases, J lost 1 base, and 9 bases stayed unmatched. CDR1 is MNHNY, CDR2 SVGAGI, per germline (reference sequence). In DNA form, the CDR3 reads TGTGCCAGCAGCCCAGGGACAGCTATTTCCTACGAGCAGTACTTC. This encodes CASSPGTAISYEQYF.

This clone was detected a few times. The V gene is TRBV5-1, the J gene TRBJ2-1, with 7 bases lining up with TRBD2. V dropped 0 bases and J dropped 4; count of bases not matched to a gene: 1. Germline-derived CDR1 and CDR2 are SGHRS and YFSETQ. This CDR3 comprises 14 residues. Written as DNA, the CDR3 is TGCGCCAGCAGCTTGGCTAGCGGTTACAATGAGCAGTTCTTC. Its protein is CASSLASGYNEQFF.